The clone carrying this T cell receptor (beta chain) occurred once. No antigen is known for it. This entry comes from a study of OX40 agonist ivuxolimab in advanced cancers. In the study overall: Of the patients, three showed partial responses, one with hepatocellular carcinoma and two with cutaneous melanoma.

The CDR3 spans 14 residues. V shed 8 bases, J shed 5 bases, and the junction held 8 bases outside the gene matches. The germline V gene encodes CDR1 ENHRY and CDR2 SYGVKD. Study findings and constraints: Some patients who did not respond also had low normalized T-cell clonal expansion. Fewer expanded clones were found on average in CD4+ than in CD8+ T cells.

Only in-frame clones appear in the TCRdb table, and some are missing; sequencing was by immunoSEQ multiplex PCR. The profile covers about 150,000 clones, with around 93% appearing a single time and roughly 1% taken by the ten largest. The source material was CD4+ or CD8+ T cells sorted from blood, sampled in a trial of the OX40 agonist ivuxolimab. The TCR sequence derives from an adult with an advanced solid tumor such as melanoma, head and neck, liver or kidney cancer. The rearrangement uses TRBV10-3 and TRBJ2-2, with 7 bases matching TRBD1. The CDR3 bases are TGTGCCATCGCGCGACAGGGAAAAACCGGGGAGCTGTTTTTT. Residues: CAIARQGKTGELFF.